This T cell receptor (beta chain) originates from a study of blood T cells in healthy people across ages. General study findings and limits: Getting older went along with TCR beta diversity per million T cells dropping roughly linearly. PBMCs went unsorted, and a conclusive naive versus antigen-experienced comparison was therefore prevented.

Comment on this clonotype: As yet, its antigen is unknown.

Then a second PCR, running roughly 7 to 11 cycles, was carried out with a sample-barcoded 5' primer and a J-beta primer mix. TCRdb analysed the 5' RACE reads with MiXCR anew, one entry per CDR3 protein. Of approximately 770,000 distinct CDR3 sequences in the sample, roughly 64% were seen once. Total RNA extraction produced at least 5.5 micrograms (per sample) for the study. Germline V CDR1 and CDR2: MNHEY, SVGEGT. The CDR3 totals 15 residues. The ends lost 6 bases at V and 5 bases at J; junction bases unmatched: 11. Source material: blood. The source is a man under 40 in good health. This chain joins TRBV6-2 or TRBV6-3 and TRBJ2-7; TRBD1 matches 9 bases. This CDR3 reads CASRPPGTGRNEQYF. In DNA, the CDR3 is TGTGCCAGCAGACCCCCCGGGACAGGGAGAAACGAGCAGTACTTC.